These T cell receptor beta chains were read from a single sample in a study of early T cells in non-severe SARS-CoV-2 infection. TCRdb passed the 5' RACE reads through MiXCR, listing each CDR3 protein once. The sample yields tens of thousands of distinct CDR3 sequences, 5.7% seen once. Sample: whole blood. Source of these receptors: an adult who was a healthcare worker with PCR-confirmed SARS-CoV-2 infection or an uninfected control (not recorded which). Both conserved end residues are trimmed from each CDR3.

v_call	cdr3_length	j_call	cdr3_aa
TRBV6-2/TRBV6-3	14	TRBJ2-2	ASSKTLGLGTGELF
TRBV7-2	13	TRBJ2-3	ASSLYREAGDTQY
TRBV12-3/TRBV12-4	9	TRBJ2-1	ASSLGSEQF
TRBV18	12	TRBJ2-5	ASSPPGLLETQY
TRBV5-1	14	TRBJ2-2	ASSLGGTRSTGELF
TRBV5-4	10	TRBJ1-2	AEGQGYYGYT
TRBV18	11	TRBJ2-5	ASSVTGRETQY
TRBV7-9	11	TRBJ2-1	ASTRELYNEQF
TRBV20-1	11	TRBJ2-3	SGKRGGTDTQY
TRBV29-1	12	TRBJ2-1	SVVGLGGVGEQF
TRBV5-5	12	TRBJ1-5	ASSLGTAHQPQH
TRBV20-1	11	TRBJ2-5	SARDLLGGTQY
TRBV15	10	TRBJ2-5	ATSRDGETQY
TRBV11-2	12	TRBJ2-7	ASSLLAGAYEQY
TRBV20-1	15	TRBJ2-1	SARDLERQSSRNEQF
TRBV30	13	TRBJ2-1	AWSVLGLAGEEQF
TRBV25-1	9	TRBJ1-1	ASSRNREAF
TRBV6-2/TRBV6-3	13	TRBJ2-7	ASSHLTSGSYEQY
TRBV16	12	TRBJ1-5	ASSPGRGGQPQH
TRBV11-3	14	TRBJ2-7	ASSLDSGKGSYEQY
TRBV27	11	TRBJ1-2	ASRNQGYYGYT
TRBV20-1	14	TRBJ2-1	SARDGLAARYNEQF
TRBV24-1	15	TRBJ2-3	ATRAQRLAGVEDTQY
TRBV5-6	12	TRBJ1-1	ASSRGGMNTEAF
TRBV18	12	TRBJ1-5	ASSPNRGNQPQH
TRBV19	14	TRBJ2-2	ASSVDGSRRSGELF
TRBV11-2	12	TRBJ2-1	ASSSQGSFNEQF
TRBV11-2	9	TRBJ1-1	ASSLVAEAF
TRBV11-2	13	TRBJ2-1	ASSFQGGHYNEQF
TRBV4-3	12	TRBJ2-3	ASSQVPETDTQY
TRBV4-3	17	TRBJ2-3	ASSQERGAGGPSTDTQY
TRBV20-1	12	TRBJ2-1	SARTSGSYNEQF
TRBV25-1	10	TRBJ2-1	ASRGQYNEQF
TRBV27	13	TRBJ1-5	ASSFYGAGNQPQH
TRBV6-5	12	TRBJ1-5	ASSRQGSNQPQH
TRBV6-5	13	TRBJ1-5	ASSRGGGGNQPQH
TRBV6-5	12	TRBJ2-7	ASSYSSGRYEQY
TRBV25-1	11	TRBJ2-7	ASSADRTYEQY
TRBV20-1	12	TRBJ2-3	SAPRGGRPDTQY
TRBV28	14	TRBJ2-1	ASSPRQVSLGYEQF
TRBV11-3	14	TRBJ2-1	ASSFRLAGGANEQF
TRBV7-9	12	TRBJ2-1	ASSQGLAGGEQF
TRBV20-1	13	TRBJ2-3	SARGSSSITDTQY